Reported below is one TCR beta chain. Its antigen is undetermined. This entry comes from a study of T cell responses to AZD1222 COVID-19 vaccine. Study-wide results and limits: Recipients of AZD1222 seropositive at baseline numbered only 5 or 6. Elevations in Spike-specific TCR breadth and depth followed administration of two AZD1222 doses. Spike was spanned by vaccine-associated CD4 TCRs, which were dominant at 160-218 and 743-854.

Germline assignment: CDR1 SGHRS and CDR2 YFSETQ. CDR3 length equals 16 residues. V lost 2 bases and J lost 5; bases outside the gene matches: 3. Measured with immunoSEQ multiplex PCR; TCRdb has only the in-frame clones, and not every one. Of some 110,000 clones in the sample, 82% are singletons; the top ten hold 5%. Sample: peripheral blood, taken on day 0 of AZD1222 vaccination. The V call is TRBV5-1, the J call TRBJ2-3; 15 bases are a match to TRBD2. The TCR sequence derives from an adult in good health. The CDR3 coding sequence is TGCGCCAGCAGCTTCAGGACTAGCGGGGGGGAAGATACGCAGTATTTT. This translates into CASSFRTSGGEDTQYF.